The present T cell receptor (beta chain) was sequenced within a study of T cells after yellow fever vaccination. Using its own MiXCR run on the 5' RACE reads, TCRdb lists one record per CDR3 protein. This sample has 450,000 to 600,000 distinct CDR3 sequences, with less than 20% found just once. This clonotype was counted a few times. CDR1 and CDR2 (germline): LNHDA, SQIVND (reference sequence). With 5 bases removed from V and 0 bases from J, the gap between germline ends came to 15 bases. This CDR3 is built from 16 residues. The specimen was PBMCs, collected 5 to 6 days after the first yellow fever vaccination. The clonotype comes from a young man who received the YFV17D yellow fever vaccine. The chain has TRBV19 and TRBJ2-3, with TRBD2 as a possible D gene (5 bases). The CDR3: CASSRPQRTSTDTQYF. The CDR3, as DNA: TGTGCCAGTAGTCGCCCCCAACGGACTAGCACAGATACGCAGTATTTT.